This T cell receptor beta chain was obtained from a study of shared clonotypes between healthy human individuals (TCRdb year 2020). Describing the broader study: The cohort included a few men and a couple of women between 18 and 49 years of age. Blood TCR repertoires of five healthy adults were deeply sequenced to estimate repertoire size and the extent of clonotype sharing between individuals. For each donor, three plates each were used for CD4 naive and CD4 memory, two plates were used for CD8 naive, and one plate was used for CD8 memory. To increase sequencing depth and limit assay-specific biases, different laboratories used diverse techniques to prepare libraries and sequence TCR repertoires. Per donor, leukapheresis produced somewhere between about 0.94 and 9 billion PBMCs.

A remark on this clone: Its binding antigen is unknown. Nothing much larger sits one base from this clone, and base qualities are not available.

Including the terminal cysteine and phenylalanine, the CDR3 comprises 11 residues. The CDR3 DNA has 33 bases and is translated from base 1. V is cut by 6 bases and J by 18 bases, and the space between the germline ends is 15 bases. The germline V gene gives CDR1 as SNHLY and CDR2 as FYNNEI. Using the deep immunoSEQ assay, multiplex PCR amplified TCR CDR3 regions from genomic DNA. Genomic DNA extracted from each cell subset was distributed evenly over all wells of several immunoSEQ 96-well plates, and each plate served as one replicate. Each replicate PCR for sorted subsets received around 200 ng genomic DNA, equal to roughly 29,000 T cell genomes. The purified libraries were quantified using a Qubit 3.0 fluorometer, sized with a Bioanalyzer 2100, and then quantified again using the KAPA Library Quantification kit. A separate single-read 150-cycle Illumina NextSeq 550 flow cell was used to sequence each immunoSEQ 96-well plate. The original pipeline was this. Because only junctional sequences without quality scores were contained in the immunoSEQ output, filtering matching that applied to full-length reads could not be performed. To assign V/J genes and CDR3, sequences were annotated against IMGT germline references using PyIR, a Python wrapper for IgBLAST v1.9. Reads with weak V/J assignments (E-value above 1e-6), missing CDR3, stop codons, out-of-frame junctions, or ambiguous translated residues were removed. V3J clonotypes were defined by identical inferred V gene, J gene, and CDR3 amino acid sequence. To compute the percentage overlap between repertoires, the number of shared unique clonotypes was divided by the size of the smaller repertoire. Three approaches were used to assess repertoire richness: RTK rarefaction, the Chao1 estimator, and Recon v2.1 estimates of unobserved clonotypes. Generation probabilities were computed with OLGA for all TCRbeta clonotypes obtained by the gDNA method from a few donors. TCRdb obtained this table from immuneACCESS and retained in-frame rearrangements with V and J assigned. These tables miss some clones; where compared with another copy, unresolved V genes account for less than half of the shortfall, and the remainder is unexplained. The V and J calls and clone size come from that table; D and trimming were worked out from the DNA. The sample table shows hundreds of thousands of clones, and about 95% are seen once. The top ten clonotypes cover 0.11% of the sample.

Results and caveats for the whole study, not just this receptor: Sampling was limited to blood, and TCR repertoires in tissue likely differ from TCR repertoires in blood. The small number of donors limited the genetic and exposure-history diversity represented. Higher generation probabilities were observed for clonotypes shared by all four sorted-subset donors than for non-shared clonotypes. Sharing across several donors was observed for about 5% of naive CD4, less than 4% of naive CD8, around 2.5% of memory CD4, and around 0.44% of memory CD8 clonotypes. Based on pairwise subsampling, the degree of clonotype sharing among donors was expected to be affected by sequencing depth. Naive subsets generally had larger estimated clonotype richness than memory subsets. Rarefaction of sorted-subset datasets indicated incomplete sequencing despite the large sequencing depth.

For the CD8 naive samples, CD45RO-negative cells were positively selected for CCR7, yielding a CD45RA+CCR7+ population from which TemRA cells were excluded. Donors were healthy HIV-negative adults with no recently reported acute infections or vaccinations. Every donor was a Caucasian adult living in Nashville, Tennessee, USA. Blood was obtained by leukapheresis, after which PBMCs were separated by Ficoll-Histopaque density gradient centrifugation and cryopreserved in liquid nitrogen vapor phase. Analytical flow cytometry was used to check the purity and quantity of every magnetically sorted T cell population. Genomic DNA was isolated from every sorted fraction and measured by UV absorbance on a Nanodrop 2000c.

Recombination joined TRBV2 with TRBJ1-6; a tentative D call is TRBD1 (5 bases match). The source of this sequence is a young woman in good health. The sequenced sample was naive CD8+ T cells sorted from blood. The cell subset or site label corresponds to: CD45RA+CCR7+. The DNA sequence is as follows: TGTGCCAGCAGGGGACTCCACACTGACCACTTT. It translates to CASRGLHTDHF.